The table lists the clone carrying this TCR beta chain with a few counts. Germline CDR1 is LGHNA and CDR2 is YSLEER. This CDR3 comprises 16 residues. V was clipped by 11 bases and J by 0 bases, with 21 bases between them. Using unique molecular identifiers, the investigators prepared the TCRbeta library. TCRdb used MiXCR to reprocess the PCR reads, holding one entry per CDR3 protein. The repertoire has almost 400,000 distinct CDR3 sequences, around 21% of them found once; the top ten carry less than 4.5%. This record comes from a study of T-cell reconstitution after alpha-beta-depleted transplantation in children.

The chain employs TRBV4-3 and TRBJ2-3; D might be TRBD1 or TRBD2, each matching 5 bases. The sample was PBMCs from the stem cell graft donor, taken from the stem cell graft. The receptor was derived from a human donor who donated a stem cell graft to a child with acute myeloid leukemia. This CDR3 reads CASRAGLGDSTDTQYF. CDR3 sequence (DNA): TGCGCCTCCAGGGCGGGCCTGGGGGATAGCACAGATACGCAGTATTTT.